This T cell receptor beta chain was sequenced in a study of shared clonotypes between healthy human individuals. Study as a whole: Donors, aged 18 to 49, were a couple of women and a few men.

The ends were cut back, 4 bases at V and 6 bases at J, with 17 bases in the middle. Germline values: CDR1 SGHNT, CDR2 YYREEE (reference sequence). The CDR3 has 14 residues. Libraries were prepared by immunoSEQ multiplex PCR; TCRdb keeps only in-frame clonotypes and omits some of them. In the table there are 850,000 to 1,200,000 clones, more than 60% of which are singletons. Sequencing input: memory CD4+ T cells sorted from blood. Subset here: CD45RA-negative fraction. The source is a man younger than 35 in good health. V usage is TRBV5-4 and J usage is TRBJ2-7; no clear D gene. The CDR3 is CASSPDLIGREQYF. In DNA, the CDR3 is TGTGCCAGCAGCCCGGACCTCATTGGGCGCGAGCAGTACTTC.